Given below is one T cell receptor beta chain in context. Its antigen is unidentified. Profiled with immunoSEQ multiplex PCR; TCRdb holds only in-frame clones, not every one. The data hold tens of thousands of clones, with 85% to 90% observed a single time. The data were taken from a study of T cells in localized non-small cell lung cancer. The V and J ends lost 6 bases and 1 base respectively, with 9 bases between them. Germline V gene data show CDR1 as MNHEY and CDR2 as SMNVEV (reference sequence). This CDR3 spans 13 amino acids. Study results and caveats: Clonality peaked in uninvolved adjacent lung rather than tumor. Adjacent lung exhibited a median of 57 among the 100 most abundant tumor clones.

Source: peripheral blood, taken before any cancer treatment. The sequence was collected from a man between 40 and 70 years old with stage I squamous cell lung carcinoma. The chain employs TRBV27 and TRBJ1-1; D call uncertain. The DNA for the CDR3 is TGTGCCAGCAGCCTTTCCCCGAACACTGAAGCTTTCTTT. This codes for CASSLSPNTEAFF.